Only a few counts were recorded for the clone carrying this T cell receptor (beta chain). The antigen is undetermined. Germline CDR1 is KGHSH and CDR2 is LQKENI. This CDR3 is 14 amino acids long. The ends lost 3 bases at V and 4 bases at J; junction bases unmatched: 5. All of the isolated RNA was reverse transcribed, so expressed TCRB transcripts were sequenced. The assay was immunoSEQ multiplex PCR, and TCRdb's table has in-frame clones only and misses some. This table holds about 260,000 clones, roughly 22% found once. This record comes from a study of beta chain features in type 1 diabetes. Study-level results: Type 1 diabetes patients had moderately but significantly shorter TCRB CDR3s in all four CD4+ subsets.

Sequencing used naive CD4+ T cells from blood. The rearrangement uses TRBV18 and TRBJ2-7, with TRBD2 matching 8 bases. The TCR sequence derives from a woman aged 40 to 55 with type 1 diabetes. CDR3 in DNA: TGTGCCAGCTCACCTCGGATAGCGGGGTACGAGCAGTACTTC. Protein: CASSPRIAGYEQYF. The variable domain in full, with the rest retrieved from reference TRBV18 and TRBJ2-7, is NAGVMQNPRHLVRRRGQEARLRCSPMKGHSHVYWYRQLPEEGLKFMVYLQKENIIDESGMPKERFSAEFPKEGPSILRIQQVVRGDSAAYFCASSPRIAGYEQYFGPGTRLTVT.